This paragraph reports one T cell receptor beta chain. Its antigen is not identified. Per germline, CDR1 MGHRA and CDR2 YSYEKL. Between the trimmed V and J ends, which lost 0 bases and 6 bases, there was a span of 10 bases. The CDR3 runs 14 residues. This record belongs to a study of blood T cells in healthy people across ages. The second PCR ran roughly 6 to 11 cycles with a sample-barcoded 5' primer and J-beta primers. Using its own MiXCR run on the 5' RACE reads, TCRdb lists one record per CDR3 protein. Among under 1,100,000 distinct CDR3 sequences listed, under 30% were seen once. Per individual sample, total RNA of at least 6 micrograms was extracted. General study findings and limits: Older age coincided with a roughly linear decline in TCR beta diversity per million T cells.

Separately, the same data were catalogued under a study of T cells of mothers and their children. That study adds: Second-PCR amplification with M1S added sample barcodes and 2-4 random nucleotides. Every mother supplied over 8 million TCR beta CDR3 reads and every child a few million.

The TCR was taken from a girl aged 2-10 years in good health. This chain links TRBV4-1 with TRBJ2-3; tentatively, D is TRBD1 (5 bases). The specimen was blood. CDR3 DNA sequence: TGCGCCAGCAGCCAAGAACCAGGGCCGGATACGCAGTATTTT. As protein: CASSQEPGPDTQYF.